Following are 2 T cell receptor beta chains from one sample sequenced in a study of blood T cell repertoires in COVID-19 (dated by TCRdb to about 2020). Library method: the immunoSEQ multiplex PCR assay. TCRdb obtained this table from immuneACCESS and retained in-frame rearrangements with V and J assigned. These tables miss some clones; where compared with another copy, unresolved V genes account for less than half of the shortfall, and the remainder is unexplained. The sample data list around 190,000 clones, and roughly 80% of these were observed just once. 6% of the sample is held by the ten biggest clonotypes. Sequencing input: peripheral blood. Receptors were obtained from a woman aged 35 to 49 with COVID-19, enrolled during active disease.

J is TRBJ1-2 and V is TRBV21-1; the table assigns TRBD1, which was not confirmed against the DNA. TRBV21-1 is an annotated pseudogene. The CDR3 loop spans 20 amino acids. The CDR3 loop is CASTKKMVLGDRLSNYGYTF. The CDR3 DNA reads TGTGCCAGCACCAAAAAAATGGTCCTGGGGGACAGGCTGTCTAACTATGGCTACACCTTC.

CDR3 in amino acids: CASSAGVRQDSHGYTF. The CDR3 coding sequence is TGTGCCAGCAGTGCCGGCGTAAGACAGGACTCTCATGGCTACACCTTC. V and J are TRBV6-1 and TRBJ1-2, with D maybe TRBD1 (6 bases). With 4 bases removed from V and 6 bases from J, the gap between germline ends came to 21 bases. The length of the CDR3 is 16 residues. Germline-derived CDR1 and CDR2 are MNHNS and SASEGT.